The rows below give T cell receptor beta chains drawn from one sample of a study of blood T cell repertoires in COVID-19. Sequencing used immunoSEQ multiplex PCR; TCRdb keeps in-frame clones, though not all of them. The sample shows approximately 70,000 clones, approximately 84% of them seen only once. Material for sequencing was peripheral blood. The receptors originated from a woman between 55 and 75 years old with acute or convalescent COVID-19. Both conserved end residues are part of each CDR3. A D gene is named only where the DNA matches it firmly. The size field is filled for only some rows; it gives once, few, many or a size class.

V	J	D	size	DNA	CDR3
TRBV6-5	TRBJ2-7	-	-	TGTGCCAGCGGCTTGGGGGGGGGCGCCTCCTACGAGCAGTACTTC	CASGLGGGASYEQYF
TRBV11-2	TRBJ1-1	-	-	TGTGCCAGCAGCACAATGGGTGGTCAGGGATTCACTGAAGCTTTCTTT	CASSTMGGQGFTEAFF
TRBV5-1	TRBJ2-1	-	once	TGCGCCAGCAGCTCGAGAGCGACAGACAATGAGCAGTTCTTC	CASSSRATDNEQFF
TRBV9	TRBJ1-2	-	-	TGTGCCAGCAGCGTAGGCGGGCTCTATGGCTACACCTTC	CASSVGGLYGYTF
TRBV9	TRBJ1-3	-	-	TGTGCCAGCAGTGCGAAACGGGACACAGAAATCCTCTCTGGAAACACCATATATTTT	CASSAKRDTEILSGNTIYF
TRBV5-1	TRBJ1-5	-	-	TGCGCCAGCAGCGTGCAGGGCCAAGGGTTTGGACCCCAGCATTTT	CASSVQGQGFGPQHF
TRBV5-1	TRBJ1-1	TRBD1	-	TGCGCCAGCAGCTTGGGGACAGGTCCTTCGAACACTGAAGCTTTCTTT	CASSLGTGPSNTEAFF
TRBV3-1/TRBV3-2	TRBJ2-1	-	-	TGTGCCAGCAGCCAAGAACACGGACTAAACAATGAGCAGTTCTTC	CASSQEHGLNNEQFF
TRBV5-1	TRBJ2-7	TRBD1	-	TGCGCCAGCAGCGCAACAGACAGGGGGCCACAGGACGAGCAGTACTTC	CASSATDRGPQDEQYF
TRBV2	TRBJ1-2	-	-	TGTGCCAGCAGTGAAGGTGGGGCAGAAGCTAACTATGGCTACACCTTC	CASSEGGAEANYGYTF
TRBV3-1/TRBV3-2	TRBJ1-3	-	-	TGTGCCAGCAGCCAGCCGGCTGGAAACACCATATATTTT	CASSQPAGNTIYF
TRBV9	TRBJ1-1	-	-	TGTGCCAGCAGCACCCGGCGGACTAGCACTGAAGCTTTCTTT	CASSTRRTSTEAFF
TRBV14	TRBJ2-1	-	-	TGTGCCAGCAGCCAAGAAGGGACACGAACCCCTTACAATGAGCAGTTCTTC	CASSQEGTRTPYNEQFF
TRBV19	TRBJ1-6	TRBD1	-	TGTGCCAGTAGTACGGGACAGAAGCGGGATTCACCCCTCCACTTT	CASSTGQKRDSPLHF
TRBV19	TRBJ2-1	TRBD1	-	TGTGCCAGTACCGGGACAGTAAGCTCCTACAATGAGCAGTTCTTC	CASTGTVSSYNEQFF
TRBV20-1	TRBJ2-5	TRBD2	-	TGCAGTGCTAGTCCCCTCAGCGGGGGGCCCGGGAGGCAAGAGACCCAGTACTTC	CSASPLSGGPGRQETQYF
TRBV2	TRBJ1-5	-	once	TGTGCCAGCAGTGAACAGGTGTATTCTAGCAATCAGCCCCAGCATTTT	CASSEQVYSSNQPQHF
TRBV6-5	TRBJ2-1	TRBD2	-	TGTGCCAGCAGCCTTAGCGGGGGACTGGGTGAGCAGTTCTTC	CASSLSGGLGEQFF
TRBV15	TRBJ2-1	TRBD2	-	TGTGCCACCAGCAGAGCCGGGGGGGCGGGTGAGCAGTTCTTC	CATSRAGGAGEQFF
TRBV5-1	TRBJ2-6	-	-	TGCGCCAGCAGATCGTCGGAGTCCTCTGGGGCCAACGTCCTGACTTTC	CASRSSESSGANVLTF
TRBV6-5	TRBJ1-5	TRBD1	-	TGTGCCAGCAGGAAAACAGGGGTAAATCAGCCCCAGCATTTT	CASRKTGVNQPQHF
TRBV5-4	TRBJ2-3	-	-	TGTGCCAGCAGAACAATGGGGGGGCCGAGCGCAGATACGCAGTATTTT	CASRTMGGPSADTQYF
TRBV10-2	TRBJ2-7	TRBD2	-	TGCGCCAGCAGTGTTAGTAGCGGGGGTTATACCTACGAGCAGTACTTC	CASSVSSGGYTYEQYF
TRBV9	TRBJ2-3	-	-	TGTGCCAGCGGAGGGGGACAGATCACAGATACGCAGTATTTT	CASGGGQITDTQYF
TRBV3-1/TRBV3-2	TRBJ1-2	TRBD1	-	TGTGCCAGCAGCCAAGTATCCCGAGCAGGGGGCGATGGCTACACCTTC	CASSQVSRAGGDGYTF
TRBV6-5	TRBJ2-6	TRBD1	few	TGTGCCAGCACCACGACAGGGGCTGGGGCCAACGTCCTGACTTTC	CASTTTGAGANVLTF
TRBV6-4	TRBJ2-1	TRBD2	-	TGTGCCAGCAGTGGACTAGCGGGGGGGAATGAGCAGTTCTTC	CASSGLAGGNEQFF
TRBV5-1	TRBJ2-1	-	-	TGCGCCAGCAGCCCCGGTCTCTTCTCCTACAATGAGCAGTTCTTC	CASSPGLFSYNEQFF
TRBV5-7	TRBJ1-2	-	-	TGTGCCAGCAGCACCAGGGGCTCCTATGGCTACACCTTC	CASSTRGSYGYTF
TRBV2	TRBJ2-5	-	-	TGTGCCAGCAGAGGAGGGGACGCGACCCAGTACTTC	CASRGGDATQYF
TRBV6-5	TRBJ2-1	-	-	TGTGCCAGCAGCACATCGGGCTACAATGAGCAGTTCTTC	CASSTSGYNEQFF
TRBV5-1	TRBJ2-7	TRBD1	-	TGCGCCAGCAGCTTGGATGGGACAGGGGGCGAGCAGTACTTC	CASSLDGTGGEQYF
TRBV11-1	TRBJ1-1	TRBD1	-	TGTGCCAGCAGCTTAGTCAGGGGGCCTGAAGCTTTCTTT	CASSLVRGPEAFF
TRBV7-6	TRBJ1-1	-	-	TGTGCCAGCAGCTTGGAGCTGAACACTGAAGCTTTCTTT	CASSLELNTEAFF
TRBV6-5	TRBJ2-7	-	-	TGTGCCAGCGCCTCGGCAGGGCCCCTCGAGCAGTACTTC	CASASAGPLEQYF
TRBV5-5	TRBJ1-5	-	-	TGTGCCAGCAGCGAGAGCCCAGGACAGAGGGGGCCCCAGCATTTT	CASSESPGQRGPQHF
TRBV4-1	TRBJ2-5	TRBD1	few	TGCGCCAGCAGCCAACTTCTGGGACAGGGGGAGACCCAGTACTTC	CASSQLLGQGETQYF
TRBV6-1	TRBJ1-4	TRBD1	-	TGTGCCAGCAGTGAAATTAGGAACAGGGGAGGAAAACTGTTTTTT	CASSEIRNRGGKLFF
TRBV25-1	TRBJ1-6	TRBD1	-	TGTGCCAGCAGTTCATCCAGGGGGCTAGGTAATTCACCCCTCCACTTT	CASSSSRGLGNSPLHF
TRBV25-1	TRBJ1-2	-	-	TGTGCCAGCAGTGCTATATTTGGCTACACCTTC	CASSAIFGYTF
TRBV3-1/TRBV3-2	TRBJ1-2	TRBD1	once	TGTGCCAGCCGTCTAACGACAGGGAACTATGGCTACACCTTC	CASRLTTGNYGYTF
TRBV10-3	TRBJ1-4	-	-	TGTGCCATCAGTGAGCAGACAGGAACTAATGAAAAACTGTTTTTT	CAISEQTGTNEKLFF
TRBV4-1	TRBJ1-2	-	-	TGCGCCAGCAGCCAAGATCTGGCTCTCCGCTACACCTTC	CASSQDLALRYTF
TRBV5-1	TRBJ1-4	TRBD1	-	TGCGCCAGCAGCTTACAACAGGGGGCTGGGGAAAAACTGTTTTTT	CASSLQQGAGEKLFF
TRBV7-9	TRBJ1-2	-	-	TGTGCCAGCAGCCCCCCGAGGGAGTACTATGGCTACACCTTC	CASSPPREYYGYTF
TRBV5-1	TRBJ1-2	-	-	TGCGCCAGCAGCTTGGTCCCGCTTGCTCAGGGTGCGTCTGGCTACACCTTC	CASSLVPLAQGASGYTF
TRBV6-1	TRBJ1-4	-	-	TGTGCCAGCAGTGAGGCTACAGGGGAAAAACTGTTTTTT	CASSEATGEKLFF
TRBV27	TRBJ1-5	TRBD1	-	TGTGCCAGCAGTGGGGGCAGGGGGACGCCCCAGCATTTT	CASSGGRGTPQHF
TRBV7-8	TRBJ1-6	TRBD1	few	TGTGCCAGCACCCTAGGGGGGACAGGGGGTTCACCCCTCCACTTT	CASTLGGTGGSPLHF
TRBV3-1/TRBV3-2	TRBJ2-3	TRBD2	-	TGTGCCAGCAGCCAAGTCGGACTAGCGGGCACAGATACGCAGTATTTT	CASSQVGLAGTDTQYF